This T cell receptor (beta chain) appears in the sequencing data of a study of blood T cell repertoires in COVID-19 (dated by TCRdb to 2020 to 2021). The study in broad terms: Samples from collaborators originated in the United States, Italy and Spain and spanned both the acute and convalescent phases of COVID-19. The repertoires were made available in a free public database intended to serve as a resource for research on the immune response to SARS-CoV-2. Samples came from the ongoing ImmuneRACE study (first 160 participants) plus 1,254 subjects from 6 global collaborators. Sample metadata almost always included a de-identified subject ID, COVID-19 status, age in years and sex. Where available, HLA class I and class II types were obtained from metadata supplied by the sample provider rather than from assay-based typing. The prospective study material was composed of cDNA or gDNA derived from T cells, B-cell-depleted T cells, or PBMCs. Deeply sampled blood TCRbeta repertoires from subjects exposed to, actively infected with, or recovered from COVID-19 were included in the dataset. The full study reports these points: The quantity of clinical and demographic metadata differed by source and by participant and was supplied without curation.

Including the terminal cysteine and phenylalanine, the CDR3 comprises 14 residues. Kept here is only the CDR3 DNA, which spans 42 bases and is read in frame from base 1. The germline V gene yields SNHLY for CDR1 and FYNNEI for CDR2. V is clipped by 4 bases and J by 1 base, and the sequence between their germline boundaries is 9 bases long. As regards this clone: What antigen it recognizes has not been identified. The record has no base qualities; no much larger clone is one base away.

The immunoSEQ Assay, a bias-controlled multiplex PCR, was used to amplify TCRbeta CDR3 regions from genomic DNA. From the authors' description of their analysis: The number of nucleated cells in each sample was estimated from the amplification of reference gene primers within the assay. Sequence reads were collapsed and filtered to measure the absolute abundance of every unique TCRbeta CDR3 rearrangement. For each sample, productive Simpson clonality was calculated as the square root of Simpson's diversity index across productive rearrangements. TCRdb carries this immuneACCESS record with in-frame sequences only. Its versions omit some clonotypes, under half of them owing to an unresolved V gene in the studies checked, with the rest unexplained. V and J calls and clone size come straight from that table; D and trimming were deduced from the DNA. Here the sample has about 120,000 clones; 88% occur a single time. The ten largest account for about 1% of the sample.

Each collaborating institution followed its own protocols to collect whole blood in K2EDTA tubes. For TCRbeta analysis, collaborators shipped samples in one of three forms: frozen whole blood, isolated PBMCs, or DNA extracted from either of those sample types. The source of this sequence is a woman of 80 years or more with acute or convalescent COVID-19. Recombination connected TRBV2 to TRBJ2-3; the D gene assignment is ambiguous. The sequenced sample was peripheral blood. CDR3 reads: CASSAVLRTDTQYF. The nucleotides read TGTGCCAGCAGTGCAGTGCTTCGCACAGATACGCAGTATTTT.